This T cell receptor (beta chain) came from a study of blood T cell repertoires in COVID-19 (dated by TCRdb to 2018 to 2021). About the study as a whole: The collaborator samples originated in the United States, Italy and Spain and spanned the acute and convalescent phases of COVID-19. The repertoires were made available in a free public database intended to serve as a resource for research on the immune response to SARS-CoV-2. Where available, HLA class I and class II types were taken from metadata supplied by the sample provider and were not determined by assay-based typing. Sample metadata almost always included a de-identified subject ID, COVID-19 status, age in years and sex. The material from the prospective study consisted of cDNA or gDNA derived from T cells, B-cell-depleted T cells, or PBMCs. Samples were obtained from the ongoing ImmuneRACE study (first 160 participants) and from 1,200 or so subjects provided by 6 global collaborators. The dataset comprised deeply sampled blood TCRbeta repertoires from subjects exposed to, actively infected with, or recovered from COVID-19.

Collaborating institutions collected whole blood in K2EDTA tubes following their own protocols. For TCRbeta analysis, collaborator samples were shipped as frozen whole blood, as isolated PBMCs, or as DNA extracted from either sample type. General conclusions and limits of the study: The quantity of clinical and demographic metadata differed by source and by participant and was supplied without curation.

CDR3 length: 14 amino acids, cysteine to phenylalanine. Here the CDR3 DNA is all that survives: 42 bases in frame from base 1. V drops 5 bases and J drops 4 bases, leaving 14 bases in between. From the germline V gene (reference sequence), CDR1 is MNHEY and CDR2 is SMNVEV. Turning to this clone: It lacks a known antigen. Within one base of it there is no much larger clone, and no base qualities were kept.

TCRbeta CDR3 regions were amplified from genomic DNA using the immunoSEQ Assay, a bias-controlled multiplex PCR. The authors processed their data as follows. Within the assay, amplification of reference gene primers was used to estimate how many nucleated cells each sample contained. To quantify the absolute abundance of each unique TCRbeta CDR3 rearrangement, sequence reads were collapsed and filtered. For each sample, productive Simpson clonality was calculated as the square root of Simpson's diversity index across productive rearrangements. TCRdb stores this immuneACCESS table with in-frame sequences only. Part of the clones is absent; in the studies checked, under half of the shortfall reflects unresolved V genes, and no reason is known for the rest. V, J and clone size were drawn from that table, and D and trimming were deduced from the DNA. For this sample the table gives some 78,000 clones, of which around 87% were detected only once. The top ten clones comprise around 4.1% of the sample.

Here the chain combines TRBV27 and TRBJ1-1, and TRBD1 may be the D gene, going by 6 matching bases. The sample comprised peripheral blood. The sequence came from a woman of 80 years or more with active or convalescent COVID-19. The CDR3 region: CASSIDRWGTEAFF. The DNA is as follows: TGTGCCAGCAGTATAGACAGGTGGGGCACTGAAGCTTTCTTT.